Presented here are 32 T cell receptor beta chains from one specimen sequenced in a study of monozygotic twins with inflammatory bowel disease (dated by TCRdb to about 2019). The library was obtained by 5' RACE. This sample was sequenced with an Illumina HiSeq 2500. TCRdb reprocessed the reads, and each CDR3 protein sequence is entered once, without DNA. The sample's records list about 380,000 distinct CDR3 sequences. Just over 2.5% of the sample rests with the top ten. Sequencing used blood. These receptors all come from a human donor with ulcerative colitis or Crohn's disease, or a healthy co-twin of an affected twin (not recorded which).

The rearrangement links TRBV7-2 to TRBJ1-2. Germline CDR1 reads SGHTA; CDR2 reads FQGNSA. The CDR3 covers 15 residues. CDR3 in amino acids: CASSLAGEASYGYTF.

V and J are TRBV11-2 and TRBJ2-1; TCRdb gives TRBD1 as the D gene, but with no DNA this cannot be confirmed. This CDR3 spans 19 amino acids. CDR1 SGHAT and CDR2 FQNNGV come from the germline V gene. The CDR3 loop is CASSLGGTGGSFSYNEQFF. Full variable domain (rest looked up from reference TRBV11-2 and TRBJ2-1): EAGVAQSPRYKIIEKRQSVAFWCNPISGHATLYWYQQILGQGPKLLIQFQNNGVVDDSQLPKDRFSAERLKGVDSTLKIQPAKLEDSAVYLCASSLGGTGGSFSYNEQFFGPGTRLTVL.

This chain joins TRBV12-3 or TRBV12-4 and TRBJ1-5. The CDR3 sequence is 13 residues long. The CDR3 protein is CASRQGSPEPQHF.

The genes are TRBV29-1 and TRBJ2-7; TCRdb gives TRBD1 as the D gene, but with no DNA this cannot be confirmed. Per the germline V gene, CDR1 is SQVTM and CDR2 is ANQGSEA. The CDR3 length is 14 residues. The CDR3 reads CSVKPGTGGLEQYF.

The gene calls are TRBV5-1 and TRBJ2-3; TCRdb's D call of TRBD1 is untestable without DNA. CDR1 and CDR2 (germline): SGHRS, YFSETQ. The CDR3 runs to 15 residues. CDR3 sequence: CASRLKGALTDTQYF. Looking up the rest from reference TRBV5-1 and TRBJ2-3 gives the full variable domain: KAGVTQTPRYLIKTRGQQVTLSCSPISGHRSVSWYQQTPGQGLQFLFEYFSETQRNKGNFPGRFSGRQFSNSRSEMNVSTLELGDSALYLCASRLKGALTDTQYFGPGTRLTVL.

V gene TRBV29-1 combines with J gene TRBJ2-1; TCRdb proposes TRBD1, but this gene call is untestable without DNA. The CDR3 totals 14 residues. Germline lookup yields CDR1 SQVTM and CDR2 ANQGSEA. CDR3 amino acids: CSVARDRTYNEQFF.

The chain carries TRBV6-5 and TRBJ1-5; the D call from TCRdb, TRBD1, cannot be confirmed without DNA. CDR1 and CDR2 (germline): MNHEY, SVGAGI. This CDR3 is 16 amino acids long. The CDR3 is CASSYGQGGTNQPQHF.

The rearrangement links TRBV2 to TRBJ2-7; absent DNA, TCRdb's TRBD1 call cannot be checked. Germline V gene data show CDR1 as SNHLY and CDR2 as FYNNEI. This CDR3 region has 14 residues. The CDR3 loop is CASSRTGTPYEQYF.

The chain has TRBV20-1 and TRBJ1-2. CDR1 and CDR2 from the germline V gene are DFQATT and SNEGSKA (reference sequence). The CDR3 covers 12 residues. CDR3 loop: CSARDAIGGYTF.

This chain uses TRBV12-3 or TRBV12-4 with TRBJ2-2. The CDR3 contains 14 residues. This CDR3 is CASTLISDTGELFF.

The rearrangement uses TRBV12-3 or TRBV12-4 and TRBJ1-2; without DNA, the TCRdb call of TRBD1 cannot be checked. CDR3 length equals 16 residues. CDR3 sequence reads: CASSHRQGAANYGYTF.

CDR3 in amino acids: CSANKDGSRETQYF. J is TRBJ2-5 and V is TRBV20-1. Germline lookup yields CDR1 DFQATT and CDR2 SNEGSKA (reference sequence). This CDR3 is 14 amino acids long.

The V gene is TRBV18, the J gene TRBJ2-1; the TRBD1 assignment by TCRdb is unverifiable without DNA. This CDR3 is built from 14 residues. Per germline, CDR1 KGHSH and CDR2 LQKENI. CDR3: CASSGTDAGNEQFF. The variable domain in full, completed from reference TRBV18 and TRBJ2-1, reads NAGVMQNPRHLVRRRGQEARLRCSPMKGHSHVYWYRQLPEEGLKFMVYLQKENIIDESGMPKERFSAEFPKEGPSILRIQQVVRGDSAAYFCASSGTDAGNEQFFGPGTRLTVL.

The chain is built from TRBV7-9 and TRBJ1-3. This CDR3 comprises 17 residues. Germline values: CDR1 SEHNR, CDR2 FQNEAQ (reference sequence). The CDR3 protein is CASREGGGNTAGNTIYF. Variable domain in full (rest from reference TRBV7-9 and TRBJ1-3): DTGVSQNPRHKITKRGQNVTFRCDPISEHNRLYWYRQTLGQGPEFLTYFQNEAQLEKSRLLSDRFSAERPKGSFSTLEIQRTEQGDSAMYLCASREGGGNTAGNTIYFGEGSWLTVV.

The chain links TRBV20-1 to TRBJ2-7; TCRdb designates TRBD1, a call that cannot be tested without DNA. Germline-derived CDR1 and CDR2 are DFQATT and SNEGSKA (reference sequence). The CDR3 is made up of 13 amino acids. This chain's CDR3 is CSANAGATYEQYF.

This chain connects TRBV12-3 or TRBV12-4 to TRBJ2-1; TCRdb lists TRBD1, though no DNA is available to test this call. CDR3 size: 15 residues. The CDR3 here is CASSSRAGAYNEQFF.

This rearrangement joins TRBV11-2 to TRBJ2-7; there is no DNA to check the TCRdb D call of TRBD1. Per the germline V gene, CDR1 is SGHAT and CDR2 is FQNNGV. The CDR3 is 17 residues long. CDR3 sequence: CASSLGLTGSLGYEQYF. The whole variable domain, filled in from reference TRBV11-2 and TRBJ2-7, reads EAGVAQSPRYKIIEKRQSVAFWCNPISGHATLYWYQQILGQGPKLLIQFQNNGVVDDSQLPKDRFSAERLKGVDSTLKIQPAKLEDSAVYLCASSLGLTGSLGYEQYFGPGTRLTVT.

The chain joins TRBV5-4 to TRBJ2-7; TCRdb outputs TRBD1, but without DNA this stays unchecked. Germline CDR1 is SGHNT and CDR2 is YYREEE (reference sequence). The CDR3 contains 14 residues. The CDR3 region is CASSLAAGGYEQYF. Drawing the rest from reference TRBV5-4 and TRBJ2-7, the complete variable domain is ETGVTQSPTHLIKTRGQQVTLRCSSQSGHNTVSWYQQALGQGPQFIFQYYREEENGRGNFPPRFSGLQFPNYSSELNVNALELDDSALYLCASSLAAGGYEQYFGPGTRLTVT.

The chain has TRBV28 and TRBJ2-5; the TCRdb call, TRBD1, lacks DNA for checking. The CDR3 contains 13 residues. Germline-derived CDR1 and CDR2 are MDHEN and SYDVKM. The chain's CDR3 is CASSLPPGETQYF. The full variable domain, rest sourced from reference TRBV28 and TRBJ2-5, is DVKVTQSSRYLVKRTGEKVFLECVQDMDHENMFWYRQDPGLGLRLIYFSYDVKMKEKGDIPEGYSVSREKKERFSLILESASTNQTSMYLCASSLPPGETQYFGPGTRLLVL.

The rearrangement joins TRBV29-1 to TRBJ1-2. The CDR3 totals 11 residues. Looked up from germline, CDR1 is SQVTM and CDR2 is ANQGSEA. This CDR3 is CSVFSPYGYTF.

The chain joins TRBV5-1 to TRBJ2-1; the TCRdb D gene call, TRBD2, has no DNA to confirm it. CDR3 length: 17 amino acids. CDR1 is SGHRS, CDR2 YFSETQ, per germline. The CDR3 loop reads CASSLAFRLDPKDEQFF.

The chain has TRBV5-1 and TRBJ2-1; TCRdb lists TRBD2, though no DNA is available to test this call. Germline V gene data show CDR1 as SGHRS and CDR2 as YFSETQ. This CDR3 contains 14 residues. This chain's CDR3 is CASSQRSSDNEQFF.

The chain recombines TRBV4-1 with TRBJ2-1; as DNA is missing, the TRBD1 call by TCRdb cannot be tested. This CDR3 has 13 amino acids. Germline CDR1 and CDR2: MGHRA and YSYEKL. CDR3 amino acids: CASSLGQGAFEFF.

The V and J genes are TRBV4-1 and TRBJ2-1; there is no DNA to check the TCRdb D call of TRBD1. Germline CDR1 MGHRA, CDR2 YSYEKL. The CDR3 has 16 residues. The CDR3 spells CASSPPGVSSYNEQFF.

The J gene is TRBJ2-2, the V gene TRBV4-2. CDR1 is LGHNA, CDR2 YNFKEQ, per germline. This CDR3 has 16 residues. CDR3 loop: CASSQARSANTGELFF.

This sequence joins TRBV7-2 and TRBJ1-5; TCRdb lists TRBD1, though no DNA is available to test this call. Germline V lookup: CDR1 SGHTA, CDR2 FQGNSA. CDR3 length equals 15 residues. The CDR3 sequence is CASSLDRVGNQPQHF. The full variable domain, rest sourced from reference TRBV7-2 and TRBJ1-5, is GAGVSQSPSNKVTEKGKDVELRCDPISGHTALYWYRQSLGQGLEFLIYFQGNSAPDKSGLPSDRFSAERTGGSVSTLTIQRTQQEDSAVYLCASSLDRVGNQPQHFGDGTRLSIL.

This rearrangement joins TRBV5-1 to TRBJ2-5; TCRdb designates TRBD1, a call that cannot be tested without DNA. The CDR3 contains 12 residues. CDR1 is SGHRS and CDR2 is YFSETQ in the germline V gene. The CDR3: CASSQTGSTQYF.

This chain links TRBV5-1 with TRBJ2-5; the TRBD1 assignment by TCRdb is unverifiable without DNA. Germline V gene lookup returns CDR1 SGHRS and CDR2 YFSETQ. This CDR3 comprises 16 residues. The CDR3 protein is CASSLEGTASQETQYF. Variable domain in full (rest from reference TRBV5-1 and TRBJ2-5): KAGVTQTPRYLIKTRGQQVTLSCSPISGHRSVSWYQQTPGQGLQFLFEYFSETQRNKGNFPGRFSGRQFSNSRSEMNVSTLELGDSALYLCASSLEGTASQETQYFGPGTRLLVL.

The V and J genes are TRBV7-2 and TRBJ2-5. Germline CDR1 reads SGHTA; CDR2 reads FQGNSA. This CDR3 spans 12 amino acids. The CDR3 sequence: CASSLRWETQYF.

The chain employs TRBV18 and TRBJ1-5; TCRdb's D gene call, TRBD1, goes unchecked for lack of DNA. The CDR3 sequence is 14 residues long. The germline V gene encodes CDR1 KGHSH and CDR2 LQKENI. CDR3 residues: CASSPGTGDQPQHF.

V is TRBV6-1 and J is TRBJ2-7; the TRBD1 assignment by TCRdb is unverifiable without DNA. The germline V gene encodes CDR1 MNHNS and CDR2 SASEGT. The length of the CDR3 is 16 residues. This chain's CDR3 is CASSPVGQGLRYEQYF.

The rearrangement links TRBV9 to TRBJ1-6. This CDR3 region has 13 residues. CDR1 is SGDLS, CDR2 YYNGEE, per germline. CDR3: CASSVGVNSPLHF.